Listed here are 11 T cell receptor beta chains from one sample, sequenced in a study of technical replicates of blood from a few donors. Measured with immunoSEQ multiplex PCR; TCRdb has only the in-frame clones, and not every one. The repertoire holds about 75,000 clones, with 95% to 98% as singletons. Sequenced input: T cells isolated from PBMCs. These receptors were obtained from a human donor in good health.

The J gene is TRBJ2-7, the V gene TRBV25-1; 7 bases line up with TRBD2. The V gene end was trimmed by 6 bases and the J gene end by 1 base; junction bases not matched to a gene: 3. Per the germline V gene, CDR1 is MGHDK and CDR2 is SYGVNS. The CDR3 extends over 13 amino acids. Here the CDR3 DNA reads TGTGCCAGCAGAATAGCGGGTTCCTACGAGCAGTACTTC. Translating it yields CASRIAGSYEQYF.

The gene calls are TRBV7-8 and TRBJ1-1; D gene ambiguous. CDR3 length: 14 residues. Germline values: CDR1 SGHVS, CDR2 FQNEAQ. The V gene lost 1 base and the J gene lost 1 base, with 7 bases spanning the gap. This chain's CDR3 is CASSLDFRNTEAFF. As DNA, the CDR3 is TGTGCCAGCAGCTTAGACTTTAGGAACACTGAAGCTTTCTTT.

J is TRBJ1-1 and V is TRBV12-5, with D possibly TRBD1 on 6 matching bases. V shed 2 bases and J shed 7 bases, with 11 bases lying between them. This CDR3 comprises 13 residues. From germline, CDR1 is LGHNT and CDR2 FRNRAP. This CDR3 reads CASGLPGQIEAFF. The CDR3 DNA is TGTGCTAGTGGTTTGCCAGGACAGATTGAAGCTTTCTTT.

V usage is TRBV6-6 and J usage is TRBJ2-6; D gene ambiguous. V was pared by 7 bases and J by 0 bases, with 7 bases between. In germline, CDR1 is MNHNY, CDR2 SVGAGI (reference sequence). The CDR3 has 14 amino acids. CDR3 residues: CASTGDSGANVLTF. DNA for the CDR3: TGTGCCAGCACCGGAGACTCTGGGGCCAACGTCCTGACTTTC.

The V call is TRBV9, the J call TRBJ2-5, with 12 bases matching TRBD2. CDR3 length: 15 amino acids. Germline assignment: CDR1 SGDLS and CDR2 YYNGEE. V shed 4 bases and J 2 bases; nucleotides not matched to a gene: 3. The CDR3 DNA follows: TGTGCCAGCAGCCCAGGGACTAGCGGGCAAGAGACCCAGTACTTC. This codes for CASSPGTSGQETQYF.

This clone was counted once. V gene TRBV30 combines with J gene TRBJ1-6, with 7 positions matching TRBD1. From germline, CDR1 is GTSNPN and CDR2 SVGIG (reference sequence). The CDR3 consists of 15 residues. V lost 2 bases and J lost 6; bases outside the gene matches: 7. The CDR3 nucleotides are TGTGCCTGGAGTCCATTCCAGGGGGTTAATTCACCCCTCCACTTT. It encodes CAWSPFQGVNSPLHF.

J is TRBJ2-1 and V is TRBV29-1, with D perhaps matching TRBD2 (6 bases). Germline V gene data show CDR1 as SQVTM and CDR2 as ANQGSEA. The CDR3 loop spans 14 amino acids. Trimming stripped 6 bases from V and 5 bases from J, with 17 bases between. For the CDR3, the DNA is TGCAGCGTCACCCCGAGGCTAGCGCACAATGAGCAGTTCTTC. It specifies CSVTPRLAHNEQFF.

This chain links TRBV27 with TRBJ2-7; TRBD1 is a possible D gene (7 bases). The CDR3 runs 18 residues. CDR1 MNHEY and CDR2 SMNVEV come from the germline V gene (reference sequence). V lost 5 bases, J lost 5 bases, and 28 bases lay in between. CDR3: CASSPLPTGQTRGHEQYF. The CDR3, as DNA: TGTGCCAGCAGTCCCTTACCGACCGGCCAGACTAGGGGGCACGAGCAGTACTTC.

The chain employs TRBV5-1 and TRBJ2-5, with 13 nucleotides matching TRBD2. Unmatched junction bases numbered 4, after V lost 0 bases and J lost 5 bases. This CDR3 has 16 residues. CDR1 and CDR2 from the germline V gene are SGHRS and YFSETQ. The CDR3 sequence is CASSLGLAGGGETQYF. As DNA, the CDR3 is TGCGCCAGCAGCTTGGGACTAGCGGGGGGCGGTGAGACCCAGTACTTC.

The CDR3 here is CASSRFRLVQETQYF. CDR3 bases: TGTGCCAGCAGCCGGTTTCGACTAGTCCAAGAGACCCAGTACTTC. The V and J genes are TRBV5-8 and TRBJ2-5; D possibly corresponds to TRBD2 (6 bases). Trimming took off 4 bases at V and 1 base at J, with 14 bases between the two ends. The germline V gene encodes CDR1 SGHTS and CDR2 YDEGEE. The CDR3 length is 15 residues.

This sequence joins TRBV7-9 and TRBJ2-3, with 10 bases that match TRBD2. The ends lost 3 bases at V and 0 bases at J; junction bases unmatched: 3. This CDR3 region has 16 residues. The germline V gene has CDR1 SEHNR and CDR2 FQNEAQ (reference sequence). This CDR3 is CASSFGLADSTDTQYF. The CDR3 bases are TGTGCCAGCAGCTTCGGACTAGCGGATAGCACAGATACGCAGTATTTT.